The next 2 T cell receptor beta chains were all read from a single sample in a study of T cells in Graves' hyperthyroidism and ophthalmopathy. TCR beta CDR3 sequences were amplified from RNA transcripts. HTBI primers were employed in a first-round RT-PCR of the TCR CDR3. TCRdb recomputed calls from the multiplex PCR reads with MiXCR, one row per CDR3 protein. The sample lists 750,000 to 950,000 distinct CDR3 sequences; about 38% were seen once. Sequencing was carried out using blood. Receptors originate from a man between 18 and 35 years old with Graves' hyperthyroidism.

The chain combines TRBV6-2 or TRBV6-3 with TRBJ1-5; D is possibly TRBD1 (5 bases). CDR1 is MNHEY and CDR2 is SVGEGT in the germline V gene. The V end was cut by 1 base, the J end by 7 bases, with 11 bases between. The CDR3 contains 14 residues. DNA of the CDR3: TGTGCCAGCAGTTACTTCCGGAGGGGACAGCCCCAGCATTTT. Translated: CASSYFRRGQPQHF.

Notes on this clonotype: This may arise from a read error, as a much more abundant clone is one base away. The chain carries TRBV10-3 and TRBJ2-2; 9 bases agree with TRBD1. This CDR3 has 13 amino acids. Germline values: CDR1 ENHRY, CDR2 SYGVKD. With 10 bases clipped from V and 5 bases from J, the junction kept 5 bases outside the gene matches. CDR3: CATQTGGTGELFF. The DNA for the CDR3 is TGTGCCACCCAGACAGGGGGGACCGGGGAGCTGTTTTTT.